Listed here are 25 T cell receptor beta chains from one sample, sequenced in a study of regulatory T cells in long-lasting Graves disease. Documented time point: newly diagnosed GD, antithyroid drugs for less than 3 months. PBMC RNA was the source of the TCR library. According to the study, TCR beta libraries were built with iRepertoire HTBI primers and CDR3-region Arm-PCR. One entry per CDR3 protein results from TCRdb running MiXCR on the multiplex PCR reads. The data contain roughly 560,000 distinct CDR3 sequences, around 12% of them singletons. A further study also used this sample, focusing on T cells in Graves' hyperthyroidism and ophthalmopathy.

The source was peripheral blood mononuclear cells (PBMCs), collected at new diagnosis, from a patient treated with antithyroid drugs. The receptors were sampled from a woman in her twenties or thirties with Graves disease.

This clonotype was found many times. The rearrangement joins TRBV11-1 to TRBJ2-2; a weak D match, TRBD1 (5 bases). The V end was cut by 2 bases, the J end by 0 bases, with 10 bases between. In germline, CDR1 is SGHAT, CDR2 FQDESV (reference sequence). The CDR3 length is 16 residues. The CDR3 is CASSLTGASNTGELFF. In DNA, the CDR3 is TGTGCCAGCAGCTTAACAGGCGCATCGAACACCGGGGAGCTGTTTTTT.

The CDR3, as DNA: TGCAGTGCTCCGACCCGGGCCCAAGAGACCCAGTACTTC. This sequence encodes CSAPTRAQETQYF. This chain uses TRBV20-1 with TRBJ2-5; D not resolved. Per the germline V gene, CDR1 is DFQATT and CDR2 is SNEGSKA (reference sequence). The germline V and J ends were trimmed by 5 bases and 1 base, with 11 bases remaining between them. The CDR3 sequence is 13 residues long.

This clonotype was counted at least ten times. The junction and the germline gene differ at one end; a read error may be behind it. The rearrangement joins TRBV11-2 to TRBJ2-7; 12 bases align to TRBD2. The CDR3 is made up of 15 amino acids. The germline V gene encodes CDR1 SGHAT and CDR2 FQNNGV. The CDR3 here is CANSLTSGGSYEQYF. The CDR3 DNA reads TGTGCCAACAGCTTAACTAGCGGGGGGTCCTACGAGCAGTACTTC.

The sample holds many counts of this clonotype. The chain recombines TRBV3-1 with TRBJ2-1; the match to TRBD2 covers 16 bases. CDR1 and CDR2 from the germline V gene are LGHDT and YNNKEL (reference sequence). The CDR3 covers 15 residues. V shed 5 bases and J 8 bases; nucleotides not matched to a gene: 3. The CDR3 reads CASSAGTSGRDEQFF. DNA for the CDR3: TGTGCCAGCAGCGCAGGGACTAGCGGGAGGGATGAGCAGTTCTTC.

There are many counts of this clonotype. V usage is TRBV5-1 and J usage is TRBJ2-5; D may be TRBD1 (6 bases). CDR1 and CDR2 from the germline V gene are SGHRS and YFSETQ. This CDR3 is built from 14 residues. V lost 1 base and J 5 bases, leaving 12 bases between the germline ends. The CDR3 region has the DNA TGCGCCAGCAGCTTGTGGGCAGGGGAGGAGACCCAGTACTTC. This encodes CASSLWAGEETQYF.

This clonotype was seen ten or more times. The genes are TRBV19 and TRBJ2-7; D not certain. The CDR3 consists of 14 residues. V lost 5 bases and J 0 bases, leaving 11 bases between the germline ends. Germline V lookup: CDR1 LNHDA, CDR2 SQIVND (reference sequence). The CDR3 DNA sequence: TGTGCCAGTAGTTGGGCAGAACTCTCCTACGAGCAGTACTTC. Translated: CASSWAELSYEQYF.

This clonotype was picked up a small number of times. This chain uses TRBV30 with TRBJ2-7; 9 nucleotides match TRBD1. CDR1 and CDR2 from the germline V gene are GTSNPN and SVGIG (reference sequence). Germline trimming cut 0 bases from V and 3 bases from J; bases unmatched to any gene: 12. The length of the CDR3 is 17 residues. The CDR3: CAWSVPRWTGARYEQYF. CDR3 bases: TGTGCCTGGAGTGTACCCCGTTGGACAGGGGCCCGCTACGAGCAGTACTTC.

This chain links TRBV30 with TRBJ2-1; TRBD2 is a possible D gene (7 bases). This CDR3 has 15 residues. V was cut by 0 bases and J by 7 bases, with 16 bases left in between. Germline V gene lookup returns CDR1 GTSNPN and CDR2 SVGIG (reference sequence). The CDR3: CAWSVGAGVENEQFF. The CDR3 bases are TGTGCCTGGAGTGTGGGGGCGGGGGTTGAAAATGAGCAGTTCTTC. Together with reference TRBV30 and TRBJ2-1, the CDR3 gives the full variable domain: SQTIHQWPATLVQPVGSPLSLECTVEGTSNPNLYWYRQAAGRGLQLLFYSVGIGQISSEVPQNLSASRPQDRQFILSSKKLLLSDSGFYLCAWSVGAGVENEQFFGPGTRLTVL.

This clonotype was counted many times. Here the CDR3 DNA reads TGCAGTGCCAGACTAGCGGGCACAGATACGCAGTATTTT. Residues: CSARLAGTDTQYF. This chain connects TRBV20-1 to TRBJ2-3; TRBD2 matches 9 bases. J was trimmed by 1 base and V by 6 bases; bases with no gene match: 2. This CDR3 comprises 13 residues. Germline CDR1 is DFQATT and CDR2 is SNEGSKA (reference sequence).

This clonotype showed up many times. The V and J genes are TRBV11-3 and TRBJ2-3; 11 bases fit TRBD1. Germline V gene data show CDR1 as SGHNT and CDR2 as YENEEA. The CDR3 is 15 amino acids. V shed 5 bases, J shed 7 bases, and the junction held 8 bases outside the gene matches. CDR3 sequence: CASSRGTGGGYTQYF. The DNA for the CDR3 is TGTGCCAGCAGCCGCGGGACAGGGGGTGGCTATACGCAGTATTTT.

This clonotype was observed many times. The chain combines TRBV5-1 with TRBJ2-7; no firm D call. The CDR3 totals 13 residues. Germline V CDR1 and CDR2: SGHRS, YFSETQ. V gave up 0 bases and J gave up 3 bases, with 7 bases separating them. The DNA of the CDR3 is TGCGCCAGCAGCTTGGGACTTCACTACGAGCAGTACTTC. Encoded protein: CASSLGLHYEQYF.

This clonotype has ten or more counts. The genes are TRBV3-1 and TRBJ2-1; 7 bases are shared with TRBD2. CDR1 and CDR2 (germline): LGHDT, YNNKEL (reference sequence). J lost 15 bases, V lost 0 bases, and 11 bases had no gene match. CDR3 size: 14 residues. Here the CDR3 reads CASSQEVGGASAFF. CDR3 DNA: TGTGCCAGCAGCCAAGAAGTGGGAGGGGCCTCAGCGTTCTTC.

In this sample, this clonotype turned up a few times. This chain joins TRBV28 and TRBJ2-7, with D unclear. The CDR3 runs 13 residues. CDR1 MDHEN and CDR2 SYDVKM come from the germline V gene. The V and J ends lost 6 bases and 2 bases respectively, with 11 bases between them. CDR3 sequence (DNA): TGTGCCAGCAGACGGGCGGATACCTACGAGCAGTACTTC. This gives the protein CASRRADTYEQYF.

V is TRBV24-1 and J is TRBJ2-1; 8 bases are shared with TRBD1. The CDR3 is 15 residues long. The trim removed 3 bases at V and 5 bases at J, leaving 5 bases unmatched. Germline V gene data show CDR1 as KGHDR and CDR2 as SFDVKD. The CDR3 loop is CATSDIGTGNNEQFF. DNA for the CDR3: TGTGCCACCAGTGATATCGGGACAGGAAACAATGAGCAGTTCTTC.

This clonotype was detected ten times or more. The CDR3 DNA follows: TGTGCCAGCAGTTACGGACAGGGGTCCCACAATGAGCAGTTCTTC. This translates into CASSYGQGSHNEQFF. This chain joins TRBV12-3 or TRBV12-4 and TRBJ2-1, with 9 bases identical to TRBD1. The CDR3 sequence is 15 residues long. Trimming removed 4 bases from V and 5 bases from J; junction bases left unmatched: 6.

The chain recombines TRBV5-6 with TRBJ1-2; 8 bases line up with TRBD1. The J segment lost 8 bases and the V segment lost 2 bases, leaving 14 bases of the junction unmatched. Germline lookup yields CDR1 SGHDT and CDR2 YYEEEE. The CDR3 covers 16 residues. The CDR3 DNA follows: TGTGCCAGCAGCTTTCCCACAGGGGCAGGGGGCGAGGGCTACACCTTC. Translating it yields CASSFPTGAGGEGYTF.

The chain's CDR3 is CASSSVASGRANEQYF. In DNA, the CDR3 is TGTGCCAGCAGCTCTGTCGCTAGCGGGAGGGCAAACGAGCAGTACTTC. V usage is TRBV3-1 and J usage is TRBJ2-7, with 12 positions matching TRBD2. This CDR3 comprises 16 residues. V trimming: 5 bases; J trimming: 5 bases; junction bases outside the gene matches: 10. Germline lookup yields CDR1 LGHDT and CDR2 YNNKEL (reference sequence).

This clonotype was detected ten times or more. The chain links TRBV28 to TRBJ1-1; maybe TRBD1 (5 bases). CDR1 is MDHEN and CDR2 is SYDVKM in the germline V gene. The CDR3 extends over 16 amino acids. Trimming removed 8 bases from V and 2 bases from J, with 21 bases in between. For the CDR3, the DNA is TGTGCCAGCCTCAGGCGTTCGCGGGGCTCCAACACTGAAGCTTTCTTT. As protein: CASLRRSRGSNTEAFF.

Notes on this clonotype: One base separates it from a far larger clone, so it is likely a read error. In DNA form, the CDR3 reads TGTGCCAGCAGATTGAGCGGAACTTTAGCGGGAGTTGTAATCTCCGAGGAGCAGTACTTC. This translates into CASRLSGTLAGVVISEEQYF. The gene calls are TRBV12-3 or TRBV12-4 and TRBJ2-7; 9 nucleotides align to TRBD2. The CDR3 sequence is 20 residues long. The junction had 28 bases not matched to a gene; V was cut back by 6 bases and J by 7 bases.

This clonotype was detected many times. The chain uses TRBV20-1 and TRBJ1-6, with D unclear. Trimming removed 6 bases from V and 7 bases from J, with 7 bases in between. Germline V gene data show CDR1 as DFQATT and CDR2 as SNEGSKA (reference sequence). The CDR3 is 11 residues long. CDR3 protein: CSAVKNSPLHF. The CDR3 DNA is TGCAGTGCCGTGAAGAATTCACCCCTCCACTTT.

The J gene is TRBJ2-3, the V gene TRBV6-2 or TRBV6-3; D remains ambiguous. The V end was cut by 0 bases, the J end by 1 base, with 17 bases between. The germline gives CDR1 MNHEY, CDR2 SVGEGT. The CDR3 covers 18 residues. The CDR3 protein is CASSYSRISVGGTDTQYF. The DNA of the CDR3 is TGTGCCAGCAGTTACTCGAGAATCTCGGTTGGGGGCACAGATACGCAGTATTTT.

This clonotype was detected many times. The chain employs TRBV11-3 and TRBJ1-6, with TRBD1 identical over 8 bases. This CDR3 has 14 amino acids. CDR1 and CDR2 from the germline V gene are SGHNT and YENEEA. After removal of 2 bases from V and 7 bases from J, the junction contained 1 base not matched to a gene. The CDR3 DNA reads as TGTGCCAGCAGCTTACGGACAGGGAATTCACCCCTCCACTTT. Translation gives CASSLRTGNSPLHF.

In its sample, this clonotype was seen many times. The J gene is TRBJ2-5, the V gene TRBV27; TRBD1 matches at 9 bases. V lost 5 bases to trimming and J lost 5 bases; unmatched junction nucleotides: 6. Germline V gene data show CDR1 as MNHEY and CDR2 as SMNVEV (reference sequence). This CDR3 comprises 14 residues. The CDR3 is CASSGGTGWETQYF. Here the CDR3 DNA reads TGTGCCAGCAGTGGGGGGACAGGGTGGGAGACCCAGTACTTC.

At least ten counts were recorded for this clonotype. This rearrangement joins TRBV24-1 to TRBJ2-1, with TRBD1 matching 8 bases. Germline CDR1 is KGHDR and CDR2 is SFDVKD. V was pared by 1 base and J by 5 bases, with 6 bases of the junction left unmatched. The CDR3 has 16 residues. The CDR3 DNA sequence: TGTGCCACCAGTGATTTCCGGGACAGGTCGAACAATGAGCAGTTCTTC. Its translation is CATSDFRDRSNNEQFF.

This clonotype has at least ten counts. V usage is TRBV27 and J usage is TRBJ2-1; 7 bases align to TRBD2. CDR3 length equals 15 residues. The V and J ends lost 5 bases and 7 bases, in that order; junction bases with no gene match: 11. The germline CDR1 and CDR2 sequences are MNHEY and SMNVEV (reference sequence). CDR3 sequence (DNA): TGTGCCAGCAGTCCCCTGAGGGCGGGAGATAATGAGCAGTTCTTC. Protein sequence: CASSPLRAGDNEQFF.